This passage covers 9 T cell receptor beta chains from one sample sequenced in a study of vaccination effects on CD4 cells after COVID-19. Sequencing was performed with immunoSEQ multiplex PCR; in TCRdb, only in-frame clones are kept and a portion is missing. The table has roughly 43,000 clones, under 85% seen once. These TCRs' antigens remain unknown. CD4+ T cells specific for antigen were expanded with viral peptide pools by the ViraFEST assay before sequencing. Having been cultured for approximately ten days, the cells underwent CD4+ T cell isolation. The participants, recipients of two vaccine doses, got either BNT162b2 or mRNA-1273. The sample was CD4+ T cells from PBMCs cultured with HCoV-OC43 spike peptides, taken after COVID-19 vaccination. Described subset: HCoV-OC43 spike overlapping peptide pool stimulation. These receptors all come from a human donor who received a COVID-19 vaccine.

This chain links TRBV19 with TRBJ2-7; D might be TRBD2 (5 bases). V was cut by 0 bases and J by 5 bases, with 17 bases left in between. Germline values: CDR1 LNHDA, CDR2 SQIVND (reference sequence). The CDR3 has 16 amino acids. CDR3 residues: CASSIDGLAPRNEQYF. As DNA, the CDR3 is TGTGCCAGTAGTATAGATGGTCTAGCCCCCCGGAACGAGCAGTACTTC.

This rearrangement joins TRBV5-4 to TRBJ2-3, with a possible D match to TRBD1 (6 bases). This CDR3 is 14 amino acids long. The V end lost 0 bases, the J end lost 6 bases, and 11 bases lay between the germline ends. Germline CDR1 and CDR2: SGHNT and YYREEE (reference sequence). The CDR3 reads CASSLGGPVDTQYF. The CDR3 DNA reads as TGTGCCAGCAGCTTGGGGGGGCCTGTCGATACGCAGTATTTT.

This clone was counted a single time. The chain has TRBV7-5 and TRBJ2-3. TRBV7-5 is flagged as a pseudogene. This CDR3 region has 14 residues. CDR3 sequence reads: CVRSPDLLTDTQYF. The CDR3, as DNA: TGTGTCAGAAGCCCAGACCTTTTGACAGATACGCAGTATTTT.

The chain combines TRBV7-2 with TRBJ2-4; no clear D. Germline V gives CDR1 SGHTA, CDR2 FQGNSA. This CDR3 spans 16 amino acids. V lost 2 bases to trimming and J lost 2 bases, with 13 bases between them. The CDR3 here is CASSLLGLTTKNIQYF. CDR3 nucleotides: TGTGCCAGCAGCTTATTAGGTTTGACGACCAAAAACATTCAGTACTTC.

The chain couples TRBV11-2 to TRBJ1-3; D gene ambiguous. CDR3 length: 18 amino acids. Trimming pared 5 bases from V and 3 bases from J, leaving 23 bases between. The V gene's germline CDR1 is SGHAT and CDR2 FQNNGV. CDR3 region: CASSPLQKVPKVGNTIYF. Written as DNA, the CDR3 is TGTGCCAGCAGCCCGCTACAGAAAGTCCCCAAGGTTGGAAACACCATATATTTT.

This clone has more than one count but fewer than ten. This chain uses TRBV7-9 with TRBJ2-3, with a tentative D call TRBD2 (5 bases). Trimming stripped 3 bases from V and 4 bases from J, with 26 bases between. The germline V gene encodes CDR1 SEHNR and CDR2 FQNEAQ (reference sequence). This CDR3 comprises 19 residues. The CDR3 loop is CASSFWSLLSGILADTQYF. The CDR3 bases are TGTGCCAGCAGCTTTTGGTCTCTATTATCGGGAATTTTGGCAGATACGCAGTATTTT.

V usage is TRBV6-5 and J usage is TRBJ1-1; 7 bases agree with TRBD1. CDR1 and CDR2 (germline): MNHEY, SVGAGI. This CDR3 has 14 amino acids. V trimming: 6 bases; J trimming: 2 bases; junction bases outside the gene matches: 6. DNA of the CDR3: TGTGCCAGCAGGATGGACAGGACAAACACTGAAGCTTTCTTT. It encodes CASRMDRTNTEAFF.

The rearrangement joins TRBV19 to TRBJ1-4; D call uncertain. The germline CDR1 and CDR2 sequences are LNHDA and SQIVND (reference sequence). The CDR3 has 14 amino acids. V was trimmed by 9 bases and J by 3 bases, leaving 14 bases between them. CDR3 nucleotide sequence: TGTGCCAGCGCGGCGGTTGAGGCTAATGAAAAACTGTTTTTT. It codes for CASAAVEANEKLFF.

This chain connects TRBV5-1 to TRBJ2-3; no definite D call. Germline CDR1 and CDR2: SGHRS and YFSETQ. Trimming stripped 0 bases from V and 1 base from J, with 6 bases between. This CDR3 has 14 residues. The CDR3 bases are TGCGCCAGCAGCTTGGAGGCGGGCACAGATACGCAGTATTTT. This codes for CASSLEAGTDTQYF.